The 6 T cell receptor beta chains in this list originate from one sample, sequenced in a study of T cell repertoires in cytomegalovirus infection. These receptors' antigens are unknown. TCRdb reanalysed the reads using MiXCR and keeps one entry per CDR3 protein. The sample lists hundreds of thousands of distinct CDR3 sequences; about a third were seen once. Specimen: cultured CD8+ T cells from PBMCs, collected from culture after CMV antigen stimulation. The receptors come from a human donor in good health (CMV status not recorded). Some clones in this sample may be carry-over from other donors' samples.

This chain uses TRBV6-6 with TRBJ2-7; D is perhaps TRBD2 (6 bases). The CDR3 contains 14 residues. With 4 bases removed from V and 3 bases from J, the gap between germline ends came to 13 bases. Germline V CDR1 and CDR2: MNHNY, SVGAGI (reference sequence). CDR3 amino acids: CASSFLGGDYEQYF. The CDR3 DNA reads as TGTGCCAGCAGTTTCCTCGGCGGGGACTACGAGCAGTACTTC.

This clonotype was recorded a few times. The chain couples TRBV9 to TRBJ2-1; 8 positions match TRBD2. V lost 4 bases and J lost 8; bases outside the gene matches: 17. Germline V gene data show CDR1 as SGDLS and CDR2 as YYNGEE. The CDR3 totals 17 residues. DNA for the CDR3: TGTGCCAGCAGCACTTGGCCCCCGGGGGGGCGCGTATATGAGCAGTTCTTC. Encoded protein: CASSTWPPGGRVYEQFF.

This rearrangement joins TRBV12-5 to TRBJ2-3, with D perhaps matching TRBD1 (5 bases). The length of the CDR3 is 14 residues. V gave up 3 bases and J gave up 6 bases, with 13 bases separating them. The germline CDR1 and CDR2 sequences are LGHNT and FRNRAP. As DNA, the CDR3 is TGTGCTAGTGGTTTACAGGCCTTCATGGATACGCAGTATTTT. Translating gives CASGLQAFMDTQYF. The whole variable domain, filled in from reference TRBV12-5 and TRBJ2-3, reads DARVTQTPRHKVTEMGQEVTMRCQPILGHNTVFWYRQTMMQGLELLAYFRNRAPLDDSGMPKDRFSAEMPDATLATLKIQPSEPRDSAVYFCASGLQAFMDTQYFGPGTRLTVL.

This clonotype was detected a few times. The rearrangement joins TRBV11-2 to TRBJ2-3; D call uncertain. Between the trimmed V and J ends, which lost 4 bases and 2 bases, there was a span of 22 bases. This CDR3 has 18 residues. Germline V gene lookup returns CDR1 SGHAT and CDR2 FQNNGV. The CDR3 DNA follows: TGTGCCAGCAGCTCCTGGACGAGATTGGAGATGGACACAGATACGCAGTATTTT. Its translation is CASSSWTRLEMDTDTQYF.

This clonotype occurred once. V usage is TRBV25-1 and J usage is TRBJ1-2; D not resolved. This CDR3 spans 13 amino acids. Per the germline V gene, CDR1 is MGHDK and CDR2 is SYGVNS. Trimming pared 7 bases from V and 0 bases from J, leaving 9 bases between. The DNA of the CDR3 is TGTGCCAGCACGGGCGTACCTAACTATGGCTACACCTTC. Its translation is CASTGVPNYGYTF.

As to this clonotype: This sequence may be a read error, since a much larger clone differs from it by one base. The CDR3 does not close with the conserved phenylalanine or tryptophan, likely indicating a read error. V gene TRBV7-6 combines with J gene TRBJ2-3, with 13 bases matching TRBD2. V lost 8 bases to trimming and J lost 2 bases; unmatched junction nucleotides: 7. The CDR3 spans 16 residues. CDR1 is SGHVS, CDR2 FNYEAQ, per germline. The CDR3 protein is CASGPGLAGITDTQYY. Here the CDR3 DNA reads TGTGCCAGCGGCCCGGGACTAGCGGGGATCACAGATACGCAGTATTAT.